One sample yielded the 9 T cell receptor beta chains listed below, sequenced in a study of CD8 T cells in Susac syndrome. An input of roughly 0.5 to 1 ug of RNA was subjected to reverse transcription using random hexamers. TCRdb analysed the immunoSEQ multiplex PCR reads with MiXCR anew, one entry per CDR3 protein. The repertoire holds 150,000 to 190,000 distinct CDR3 sequences, with approximately 96% as singletons. Sample: CD8+ T cells from PBMCs. The source of these receptors is a human donor with multiple sclerosis.

This chain links TRBV7-2 with TRBJ1-1; D is unclear. From germline, CDR1 is SGHTA and CDR2 FQGNSA. CDR3 length equals 16 residues. Trimming took 6 bases from V and 3 from J, leaving 20 bases between them. The CDR3 nucleotides are TGTGCCAGCAGTCCCAACGAGGGCTACCGCGACACTGAAGCTTTCTTT. Its translation is CASSPNEGYRDTEAFF.

The chain recombines TRBV20-1 with TRBJ2-1, with D possibly called TRBD1 or TRBD2 (5 bases each). This CDR3 region has 13 residues. V was cut by 6 bases and J by 4 bases, with 13 bases left in between. Germline-derived CDR1 and CDR2 are DFQATT and SNEGSKA (reference sequence). CDR3 sequence: CSATPWGYNEQFF. The CDR3, as DNA: TGCAGTGCAACCCCATGGGGGTACAATGAGCAGTTCTTC.

The rearrangement joins TRBV9 to TRBJ2-4; possibly TRBD2 for D (6 bases). There are 14 residues in the CDR3. V dropped 4 bases and J dropped 7 bases, with 15 bases sitting between them. Germline V CDR1 and CDR2: SGDLS, YYNGEE. The CDR3 is CASSPKPGRNIQYF. The CDR3 DNA reads TGTGCCAGCAGCCCAAAGCCTGGGAGGAACATTCAGTACTTC.

V is TRBV6-2 or TRBV6-3 and J is TRBJ2-7; D ambiguous. Deletions cut 0 bases from V and 1 base from J, with 13 bases between. Per germline, CDR1 MNHEY and CDR2 SVGEGT. The CDR3 loop spans 16 amino acids. CDR3 sequence reads: CASSYSTRLSSYEQYF. The CDR3 nucleotides read TGTGCCAGCAGTTACTCGACTCGTTTGTCGTCCTACGAGCAGTACTTC.

This chain uses TRBV6-5 with TRBJ2-5; 8 positions agree with TRBD2. From germline, CDR1 is MNHEY and CDR2 SVGAGI. The CDR3 is made up of 15 amino acids. Trimming cost V 2 bases and J 5 bases; bases outside gene matches: 7. This CDR3 is CASSYAAGELETQYF. In DNA form, the CDR3 reads TGTGCCAGCAGTTACGCAGCGGGGGAGTTGGAGACCCAGTACTTC.

The chain joins TRBV3-1 to TRBJ2-5; D perhaps matches TRBD1 (5 bases). Per the germline V gene, CDR1 is LGHDT and CDR2 is YNNKEL (reference sequence). CDR3 size: 14 residues. V was clipped by 0 bases and J by 5 bases, with 10 bases between them. The CDR3 loop reads CASSQDDHRETQYF. CDR3 DNA: TGTGCCAGCAGCCAAGACGACCACAGGGAGACCCAGTACTTC.

V usage is TRBV7-9 and J usage is TRBJ2-1; the D is unclear. Germline lookup yields CDR1 SEHNR and CDR2 FQNEAQ (reference sequence). The length of the CDR3 is 12 residues. The V end was cut by 5 bases, the J end by 9 bases, with 11 bases between. Here the CDR3 reads CASSELRREQFF. In DNA form, the CDR3 reads TGTGCCAGCAGCGAGCTACGCCGTGAGCAGTTCTTC. The complete variable domain, with remaining parts taken from reference TRBV7-9 and TRBJ2-1, reads DTGVSQNPRHKITKRGQNVTFRCDPISEHNRLYWYRQTLGQGPEFLTYFQNEAQLEKSRLLSDRFSAERPKGSFSTLEIQRTEQGDSAMYLCASSELRREQFFGPGTRLTVL.

This chain links TRBV4-3 with TRBJ1-6, with D unresolved. This CDR3 contains 15 residues. V dropped 0 bases and J dropped 6 bases, with 9 bases sitting between them. The V gene's germline CDR1 is LGHNA and CDR2 YSLEER. CDR3 amino acids: CASSQDGDTNSPLHF. In DNA form, the CDR3 reads TGCGCCAGCAGCCAAGATGGGGATACTAATTCACCCCTCCACTTT.

The chain combines TRBV9 with TRBJ2-2, with a possible D match to TRBD1 (5 bases). Germline V gene data show CDR1 as SGDLS and CDR2 as YYNGEE. CDR3 length: 14 residues. V gave up 1 base and J gave up 4 bases, with 8 bases separating them. The DNA for the CDR3 is TGTGCCAGCAGCGTACAGGGTCCCACCGGGGAGCTGTTTTTT. It yields the protein CASSVQGPTGELFF.